This T cell receptor beta chain was sequenced in a study of cytomegalovirus exposure and HLA in healthy donors. Whole-study findings and limits: Later, an analysis showed that TCR beta chains associated with HLA were more clonally expanded than others that were equally common. The study carried out a later analysis of TCR beta sequences. It associated approximately 15,000 of them with specific HLA alleles at a false discovery rate of 0.05. Across donors, most TCRs were seen rarely, yet some public ones were widespread.

Note on this clone: No antigen is known for it.

Vbeta (60) and Jbeta (13) primers were used in the PCR. The method was immunoSEQ multiplex PCR; TCRdb's version includes in-frame clones alone and lacks a portion of them. The sample has roughly 140,000 clones, and its top ten clones hold 2% to 3%. CDR3 length: 16 residues. Trimming took 2 bases from V and 3 from J, leaving 16 bases between them. Germline assignment: CDR1 SEHNR and CDR2 FQNEAQ (reference sequence). The clonotype comes from a man aged 40-49 years in good health and CMV-seronegative. V and J are TRBV7-9 and TRBJ1-1; the D gene is possibly TRBD1 (6 bases). Material for sequencing was PBMCs. The CDR3 DNA sequence: TGTGCCAGCAGCTTAACGGGTCGGGGGGCCGACACTGAAGCTTTCTTT. It yields the protein CASSLTGRGADTEAFF.